What follows is one T cell receptor beta chain and its context. Its antigen is not identified. This sample was included in a study of OX40 agonist ivuxolimab in advanced cancers. Looking at the study overall: The mean age was approximately 60 years, ranging from 23 to 79, with around four fifths of participants male. Study conclusions and caveats: Expanded clones belonging to CD8+ T cells outnumbered, on average, those of CD4+. With doses of 0.1 to 3.0 mg/kg, CD4+ and CD8+ blood T cells had undergone clonal expansion by week 6.

Sequencing was performed with immunoSEQ multiplex PCR; in TCRdb, only in-frame clones are kept and a portion is missing. Here the sample spans under 20,000 clones, approximately 80% being singletons. Sampling times: baseline, cycle 4 day 1, cycle 7 day 1. Germline V gene sequence: CDR1 SQVTM, CDR2 ANQGSEA. CDR3 length: 13 residues. Trimming pared 5 bases from V and 0 bases from J, leaving 8 bases between. This TCR was sampled from an adult with an advanced solid tumor such as melanoma, head and neck, liver or kidney cancer. The chain links TRBV29-1 to TRBJ2-1, with D hard to call. Sequencing was performed on CD4+ or CD8+ T cells sorted from blood, taken in a trial of the OX40 agonist ivuxolimab. CDR3 amino acids: CSVMRGSYNEQFF. The CDR3 DNA follows: TGCAGCGTTATGCGAGGCTCCTACAATGAGCAGTTCTTC.